Described below is a single T cell receptor beta chain sequence and its context. The entry originates in a study of T cells after yellow fever vaccination. TCRdb fed the 5' RACE reads into MiXCR, producing one record per CDR3 protein. The table lists 65,000 to 90,000 distinct CDR3 sequences, 13% of them singletons. The germline gives CDR1 SGHRS, CDR2 YFSETQ. The CDR3 runs 15 residues. V gave up 5 bases and J gave up 4 bases, with 18 bases separating them. Findings and caveats of the study: The booster response re-showed most primary clones: over 95% CD4, more than 80% CD8.

The sequence was obtained from a man between 18 and 29 years old who received the YFV17D yellow fever vaccine. The sample was CD8+ T cells not binding an NS4B(214-222) dextramer, sorted from PBMCs, taken roughly 20 days after the first yellow fever vaccination. This chain links TRBV5-1 with TRBJ2-5; D is perhaps TRBD1 or TRBD2 (5 bases each). The CDR3 loop is CASRPGTFTGETQYF. CDR3 nucleotide sequence: TGCGCCAGCAGGCCCGGGACCTTCACGGGAGAGACCCAGTACTTC.